One and the same sample provided the 27 T cell receptor beta chains below, sequenced in a study of blood T cell repertoires in COVID-19. The data were produced by immunoSEQ multiplex PCR, yet TCRdb's version contains in-frame clones alone and is incomplete. The data contain some 300,000 clones, roughly 88% of them singletons. The sample comprised PBMCs or T cells enriched from blood (not recorded which). These receptor sequences come from a woman aged 25 to 39 who had recovered from COVID-19.

V is TRBV28 and J is TRBJ2-1, with a possible D match to TRBD2 (6 bases). The V gene lost 5 bases and the J gene lost 5 bases, with 16 bases spanning the gap. This CDR3 contains 15 residues. The germline gives CDR1 MDHEN, CDR2 SYDVKM. CDR3 residues: CASSPPGDSHNEQFF. CDR3 bases: TGTGCCAGCAGTCCCCCGGGGGATTCCCACAATGAGCAGTTCTTC.

The chain has TRBV25-1 and TRBJ2-5, with 7 bases identical to TRBD2. CDR1 is MGHDK, CDR2 SYGVNS, per germline. With V trimmed by 3 bases and J by 5 bases, 6 bases remained unmatched. The CDR3 has 14 amino acids. The CDR3 reads CASSDWGSGETQYF. The CDR3 region has the DNA TGTGCCAGCAGTGACTGGGGTAGCGGGGAGACCCAGTACTTC.

This sequence joins TRBV7-3 and TRBJ2-2, with TRBD2 as a possible D gene (5 bases). This CDR3 has 15 residues. Germline CDR1 SGHTA, CDR2 FQGTGA. Trimming removed 5 bases at V and 5 bases at J, with 15 bases between. Here the CDR3 reads CASSPVTGGTGELFF. CDR3 bases: TGTGCCAGCAGCCCAGTTACCGGCGGGACCGGGGAGCTGTTTTTT.

This clone was recorded only once. The J gene is TRBJ1-2, the V gene TRBV5-1; D ambiguous. The CDR3 spans 14 residues. Trimming took 6 bases from V and 4 from J, leaving 16 bases between them. Germline CDR1 and CDR2: SGHRS and YFSETQ. CDR3 sequence reads: CASTLEGGAYGYTF. Written as DNA, the CDR3 is TGCGCCAGCACTCTGGAGGGAGGTGCCTATGGCTACACCTTC. Variable domain in full (rest from reference TRBV5-1 and TRBJ1-2): KAGVTQTPRYLIKTRGQQVTLSCSPISGHRSVSWYQQTPGQGLQFLFEYFSETQRNKGNFPGRFSGRQFSNSRSEMNVSTLELGDSALYLCASTLEGGAYGYTFGSGTRLTVV.

The V and J genes are TRBV11-3 and TRBJ2-1, with D possibly TRBD1 on 5 matching bases. Germline V CDR1 and CDR2: SGHNT, YENEEA. CDR3 length: 19 residues. Trimming took 5 bases from V and 4 from J, leaving 27 bases between them. In DNA form, the CDR3 reads TGTGCCAGCAGCCCTATAGGGGCGTTCATAAGACAAGGATACAATGAGCAGTTCTTC. Translated: CASSPIGAFIRQGYNEQFF. Based on the CDR3 plus reference TRBV11-3 and TRBJ2-1, the full variable domain is EAGVVQSPRYKIIEKKQPVAFWCNPISGHNTLYWYLQNLGQGPELLIRYENEEAVDDSQLPKDRFSAERLKGVDSTLKIQPAELGDSAVYLCASSPIGAFIRQGYNEQFFGPGTRLTVL.

The chain carries TRBV12-3 or TRBV12-4 and TRBJ1-1, with 7 bases aligning to TRBD1. This CDR3 comprises 12 residues. Unmatched junction bases numbered 1, after V lost 3 bases and J lost 6 bases. Here the CDR3 reads CASSFGTAEAFF. In DNA form, the CDR3 reads TGTGCCAGCAGTTTCGGGACAGCTGAAGCTTTCTTT.

This chain connects TRBV2 to TRBJ1-5; 9 bases match TRBD1. V shed 2 bases, J shed 2 bases, and the junction held 10 bases outside the gene matches. From germline, CDR1 is SNHLY and CDR2 FYNNEI. This CDR3 is built from 18 residues. The DNA of the CDR3 is TGTGCCAGCAGTGAATTAGGACAGGGGCTGTTTGGCAATCAGCCCCAGCATTTT. This gives the protein CASSELGQGLFGNQPQHF.

A single count supports this clone. The chain couples TRBV27 to TRBJ2-3, with 7 bases aligning to TRBD1. Germline-derived CDR1 and CDR2 are MNHEY and SMNVEV (reference sequence). The ends lost 2 bases at V and 2 bases at J; junction bases unmatched: 4. This CDR3 spans 15 amino acids. The CDR3 nucleotides read TGTGCCAGCAGTTTACTCACAGGGGCCACAGATACGCAGTATTTT. Translating gives CASSLLTGATDTQYF.

The CDR3 here is CASSSSWSSNEQFF. Written as DNA, the CDR3 is TGTGCCAGCAGCTCTTCGTGGTCCAGCAATGAGCAGTTCTTC. The V gene is TRBV5-4, the J gene TRBJ2-1; no firm D call. The CDR3 is 14 residues long. The ends were cut back, 3 bases at V and 6 bases at J, with 13 bases in the middle. Germline assignment: CDR1 SGHNT and CDR2 YYREEE (reference sequence).

This chain uses TRBV29-1 with TRBJ1-2; unclear D gene. V lost 0 bases to trimming and J lost 8 bases, with 16 bases between them. The CDR3 is 14 amino acids. Germline V gene lookup returns CDR1 SQVTM and CDR2 ANQGSEA. CDR3 loop: CSVEDPEGPGGYTF. In DNA form, the CDR3 reads TGCAGCGTTGAAGATCCGGAGGGTCCGGGAGGCTACACCTTC.

The chain employs TRBV6-2 or TRBV6-3 and TRBJ1-2, with D perhaps matching TRBD1 (6 bases). Germline CDR1 is MNHEY and CDR2 is SVGEGT. V was trimmed by 2 bases and J by 8 bases, leaving 15 bases between them. The CDR3 is made up of 14 amino acids. In DNA form, the CDR3 reads TGTGCCAGCAGTTACGGGTACAGGGTTGGAGGCTACACCTTC. Translation gives CASSYGYRVGGYTF.

The chain couples TRBV5-1 to TRBJ1-2; no definite D call. This CDR3 has 13 residues. V was trimmed by 4 bases and J by 4 bases, leaving 11 bases between them. Looked up from germline, CDR1 is SGHRS and CDR2 is YFSETQ. The CDR3, as DNA: TGCGCCAGCAGCCCCCAAGGCGGCTATGGCTACACCTTC. This sequence encodes CASSPQGGYGYTF.

This sequence joins TRBV7-2 and TRBJ2-7, with 10 bases fitting TRBD2. Losses at the gene ends were 2 bases for V and 3 bases for J; bases not matched to a gene: 7. This CDR3 has 16 residues. CDR1 and CDR2 (germline): SGHTA, FQGNSA. The CDR3 is CASSLRIGLAVYEQYF. The CDR3 nucleotides are TGTGCCAGCAGCTTACGGATCGGACTAGCGGTCTACGAGCAGTACTTC.

V and J are TRBV11-3 and TRBJ2-2; no firm D call. The V end lost 5 bases, the J end lost 0 bases, and 7 bases lay between the germline ends. The V gene's germline CDR1 is SGHNT and CDR2 YENEEA. This CDR3 contains 14 residues. CDR3 sequence: CASSPTTNTGELFF. The CDR3 region has the DNA TGTGCCAGCAGCCCAACTACGAACACCGGGGAGCTGTTTTTT.

This clone is a singleton in its sample. V and J are TRBV11-3 and TRBJ1-2; 7 positions match TRBD1. Losses at the gene ends were 2 bases for V and 4 bases for J; bases not matched to a gene: 10. Germline lookup yields CDR1 SGHNT and CDR2 YENEEA. The CDR3 is 16 residues long. The DNA of the CDR3 is TGTGCCAGCAGCTTACAATTAGGAGGGGGCGGCTATGGCTACACCTTC. It codes for CASSLQLGGGGYGYTF.

The chain couples TRBV5-4 to TRBJ2-3, with 11 bases lining up with TRBD2. V lost 3 bases and J lost 1; bases outside the gene matches: 7. Per germline, CDR1 SGHNT and CDR2 YYREEE (reference sequence). The CDR3 runs to 17 residues. Here the CDR3 reads CASSSSLTSGGTDTQYF. CDR3 nucleotides: TGTGCCAGCAGCTCCTCGTTGACTAGCGGGGGCACAGATACGCAGTATTTT.

Remarks on this clone: This same CDR3 is encoded by further DNA sequences in the sample. V and J are TRBV28 and TRBJ1-2, with TRBD1 as a possible D gene (5 bases). CDR3 length: 14 amino acids. CDR1 is MDHEN, CDR2 SYDVKM, per germline. V gave up 3 bases and J gave up 7 bases, with 15 bases separating them. The CDR3: CASSLVREAAGYTF. The CDR3 nucleotides read TGTGCCAGCAGTTTGGTCAGGGAGGCTGCTGGCTACACCTTC.

V and J are TRBV27 and TRBJ2-2; D is possibly TRBD2 (6 bases). Germline V gene sequence: CDR1 MNHEY, CDR2 SMNVEV (reference sequence). The CDR3 is 14 residues long. The V end lost 5 bases, the J end lost 9 bases, and 16 bases lay between the germline ends. CDR3 in amino acids: CASSGDWRDRELFF. As DNA, the CDR3 is TGTGCCAGCAGTGGAGATTGGCGGGATAGGGAGCTGTTTTTT.

The chain links TRBV18 to TRBJ1-5; TRBD1 matches at 10 bases. V lost 6 bases, J lost 2 bases, and 4 bases stayed unmatched. This CDR3 spans 15 amino acids. Germline loops: CDR1 KGHSH, CDR2 LQKENI. CDR3 in DNA: TGTGCCAGCTCCCCCGGGACAGGGGGCAATCAGCCCCAGCATTTT. This sequence encodes CASSPGTGGNQPQHF.

The gene calls are TRBV12-3 or TRBV12-4 and TRBJ1-5; D remains ambiguous. Between the trimmed V and J ends, which lost 3 bases and 4 bases, there was a span of 7 bases. The CDR3 is made up of 13 amino acids. The DNA for the CDR3 is TGTGCCAGCAGTTTGAACTGGAATCAGCCCCAGCATTTT. Its translation is CASSLNWNQPQHF.

V gene TRBV9 combines with J gene TRBJ1-1, with D perhaps matching TRBD1 (5 bases). Germline CDR1 and CDR2: SGDLS and YYNGEE. The CDR3 spans 12 residues. The germline V and J ends were trimmed by 2 bases and 7 bases, with 9 bases remaining between them. The CDR3 sequence is CASSVADSEAFF. In DNA, the CDR3 is TGTGCCAGCAGCGTCGCAGACAGTGAAGCTTTCTTT. The full variable domain, completed using reference TRBV9 and TRBJ1-1, is DSGVTQTPKHLITATGQRVTLRCSPRSGDLSVYWYQQSLDQGLQFLIQYYNGEERAKGNILERFSAQQFPDLHSELNLSSLELGDSALYFCASSVADSEAFFGQGTRLTVV.

The chain recombines TRBV28 with TRBJ2-7, with 7 bases matching TRBD1. The length of the CDR3 is 17 residues. The V gene's germline CDR1 is MDHEN and CDR2 SYDVKM. J lost 3 bases, V lost 2 bases, and 13 bases had no gene match. The CDR3 DNA is TGTGCCAGCAGTTTACGTGTACAGGGGATGGTTGTCTACGAGCAGTACTTC. The encoded protein is CASSLRVQGMVVYEQYF.

V and J are TRBV3-1 (or the pseudogene TRBV3-2) and TRBJ1-3; maybe TRBD1 (6 bases). The CDR3 length is 21 residues. V shed 0 bases and J shed 0 bases, with 24 bases lying between them. CDR1 LGHDT and CDR2 YNNKEL come from the germline V gene (reference sequence). CDR3 sequence: CASSQDILGSGVLTSGNTIYF. The CDR3 nucleotides read TGTGCCAGCAGCCAAGATATTCTGGGGTCAGGGGTCCTCACCTCTGGAAACACCATATATTTT.

This clone was counted between two and nine times. The chain combines TRBV28 with TRBJ2-7; 9 positions match TRBD1. This CDR3 contains 15 residues. Germline V gene sequence: CDR1 MDHEN, CDR2 SYDVKM. The V and J ends lost 5 bases and 9 bases, in that order; junction bases with no gene match: 14. For the CDR3, the DNA is TGTGCCAGCAGTCCCGCGCCGGCGGGACAGGGAAGGCAGTACTTC. This encodes CASSPAPAGQGRQYF.

The gene calls are TRBV18 and TRBJ1-3; D gene ambiguous. Between the trimmed V and J ends, which lost 3 bases and 0 bases, there was a span of 12 bases. There are 16 residues in the CDR3. Germline CDR1 and CDR2: KGHSH and LQKENI. The CDR3: CASSPMREISGNTIYF. The CDR3 nucleotides read TGTGCCAGCTCACCTATGAGGGAGATCTCTGGAAACACCATATATTTT.

This chain connects TRBV5-4 to TRBJ2-2; possibly TRBD2 for D (6 bases). CDR1 SGHNT and CDR2 YYREEE come from the germline V gene (reference sequence). CDR3 length equals 16 residues. The V gene lost 0 bases and the J gene lost 1 base, with 10 bases spanning the gap. The CDR3 region has the DNA TGTGCCAGCAGCTTGGGGGGTAGCGGGAACACCGGGGAGCTGTTTTTT. This encodes CASSLGGSGNTGELFF.

The chain combines TRBV5-5 with TRBJ2-7, with D possibly matching TRBD1 (5 bases). The ends were cut back, 4 bases at V and 6 bases at J, with 17 bases in the middle. Germline assignment: CDR1 SGHKS and CDR2 YYEKEE (reference sequence). The CDR3 loop spans 14 amino acids. In DNA form, the CDR3 reads TGTGCCAGCAGCCTCCCCCAGGGTTCTGGCGAGCAGTACTTC. This gives the protein CASSLPQGSGEQYF.